Below are 18 T cell receptor beta chains sequenced from a single sample in a study of T cells in Graves' hyperthyroidism and ophthalmopathy. Authors of the study amplified TCR beta CDR3 regions from RNA transcripts. HTBI primers drove first-round RT-PCR of the TCR CDR3. MiXCR, run by TCRdb on the multiplex PCR reads, gives a single entry per CDR3 protein. The sample gives hundreds of thousands of distinct CDR3 sequences, about 15% of which show up once; about 15% is in the top ten. What was sequenced was blood. The source of these receptors is a woman aged 40 to 49 with Graves' hyperthyroidism.

This clonotype was detected ten times or more. The J gene is TRBJ2-4, the V gene TRBV5-1; either TRBD1 or TRBD2 may supply D (5 bases each). V was pared by 0 bases and J by 3 bases, with 13 bases between. The germline CDR1 and CDR2 sequences are SGHRS and YFSETQ. The CDR3 runs 16 residues. The CDR3 loop reads CASSLEAGTIKNIQYF. The CDR3 DNA sequence: TGCGCCAGCAGCTTGGAAGCAGGGACCATCAAAAACATTCAGTACTTC.

This clonotype has a count of ten or more. V and J are TRBV7-2 and TRBJ2-7, with a possible D match to TRBD2 (7 bases). V was shortened by 5 bases and J by 4 bases, with 15 bases between the two germline ends. CDR1 is SGHTA and CDR2 is FQGNSA in the germline V gene. The CDR3 is made up of 14 amino acids. CDR3 sequence: CASSAAGALYEQYF. The DNA of the CDR3 is TGTGCCAGCAGCGCCGCGGGGGCGCTGTACGAGCAGTACTTC.

This clonotype has just a few counts. J is TRBJ2-1 and V is TRBV9; 10 bases agree with TRBD1. Germline trimming cut 5 bases from V and 5 bases from J; bases unmatched to any gene: 7. The CDR3 extends over 15 amino acids. CDR1 SGDLS and CDR2 YYNGEE come from the germline V gene. This CDR3 is CASRPGQGSHNEQFF. In DNA, the CDR3 is TGTGCCAGCAGGCCGGGACAGGGGTCTCACAATGAGCAGTTCTTC.

This clonotype was counted ten times or more. The chain couples TRBV5-6 to TRBJ2-2, with 7 bases identical to TRBD2. V shed 1 base and J 6 bases; nucleotides not matched to a gene: 6. Germline V gene lookup returns CDR1 SGHDT and CDR2 YYEEEE. The CDR3 runs to 15 residues. The CDR3 bases are TGTGCCAGCAGCTTGTGGCGGGAGCGTCCCGGGGAGCTGTTTTTT. It codes for CASSLWRERPGELFF.

This clonotype has at least ten counts. The V call is TRBV6-1, the J call TRBJ2-1; 8 positions agree with TRBD1. The CDR3 loop spans 15 amino acids. Germline CDR1 MNHNS, CDR2 SASEGT. J gave up 7 bases and V 6 bases, and 11 bases lay outside the gene matches. The CDR3 sequence is CASSREWDRRNEQFF. The CDR3 nucleotides are TGTGCCAGCAGCCGGGAGTGGGACAGGAGAAATGAGCAGTTCTTC.

This clonotype was counted at least ten times. J is TRBJ1-4 and V is TRBV6-1; D might be TRBD1 (6 bases). V lost 8 bases and J lost 5, with 18 bases in between. CDR1 MNHNS and CDR2 SASEGT come from the germline V gene. The CDR3 totals 15 residues. Here the CDR3 DNA reads TGTGCCAGCTTCCCCCGGGGGGCTCGGAATGAAAAACTGTTTTTT. As protein: CASFPRGARNEKLFF.

Only one count was recorded for this clonotype. The chain couples TRBV6-1 to TRBJ2-2, with D perhaps matching TRBD2 (6 bases). CDR3 size: 12 residues. Germline V CDR1 and CDR2: MNHNS, SASEGT. The V end lost 6 bases, the J end lost 6 bases, and 8 bases lay between the germline ends. The CDR3 bases are TGTGCCAGCAGGGGAGGATCCGGGGAGCTGTTTTTT. Protein sequence: CASRGGSGELFF.

This clonotype was seen only a few times. The chain recombines TRBV6-5 with TRBJ2-7; 8 bases line up with TRBD2. V was clipped by 4 bases and J by 6 bases; unmatched bases: 8. The CDR3 covers 14 residues. Germline V gene sequence: CDR1 MNHEY, CDR2 SVGAGI. The CDR3 bases are TGTGCCAGCAGTTTCCAGACGGGGGGGCCCGAGCAGTACTTC. This sequence encodes CASSFQTGGPEQYF.

The J gene is TRBJ2-2, the V gene TRBV3-1; possible D gene TRBD1, 5 bases. CDR3 length: 16 residues. The V and J ends lost 0 bases and 5 bases respectively, with 13 bases between them. CDR1 LGHDT and CDR2 YNNKEL come from the germline V gene (reference sequence). The CDR3 coding sequence is TGTGCCAGCAGCCAAGATACTATACCAGGGACCGGGGAGCTGTTTTTT. Translating it yields CASSQDTIPGTGELFF.

This clonotype was observed at least ten times. The chain couples TRBV11-2 to TRBJ1-4; possibly TRBD1 for D (5 bases). The CDR3 extends over 15 amino acids. Germline CDR1 is SGHAT and CDR2 is FQNNGV. The V end lost 2 bases, the J end lost 7 bases, and 14 bases lay between the germline ends. The CDR3 sequence is CASSLIVGTGEKLFF. As DNA, the CDR3 is TGTGCCAGCAGCTTAATTGTGGGGACGGGTGAAAAACTGTTTTTT.

This clonotype was observed many times. The V and J genes are TRBV28 and TRBJ2-7; D gene unclear. Germline loops: CDR1 MDHEN, CDR2 SYDVKM. Deletions cut 5 bases from V and 0 bases from J, with 17 bases between. The CDR3 contains 16 residues. In nucleotides, the CDR3 is TGTGCCAGCAGTCCCTCCTGGGGTTCGAGCTCCTACGAGCAGTACTTC. As protein: CASSPSWGSSSYEQYF.

Only a few counts were recorded for this clonotype. The chain has TRBV20-1 and TRBJ2-7, with TRBD2 matching 10 bases. J gave up 2 bases and V 6 bases, and 7 bases lay outside the gene matches. Germline CDR1 reads DFQATT; CDR2 reads SNEGSKA (reference sequence). This CDR3 comprises 14 residues. CDR3 nucleotides: TGCAGTGCGTGGACTAGCGGCCTCCCCTACGAGCAGTACTTC. Amino acid sequence: CSAWTSGLPYEQYF.

This clonotype was recorded many times. The rearrangement uses TRBV18 and TRBJ1-2, with no clear D. The V end lost 0 bases, the J end lost 2 bases, and 4 bases lay between the germline ends. Germline V gene sequence: CDR1 KGHSH, CDR2 LQKENI. The CDR3 has 13 amino acids. CDR3 DNA: TGTGCCAGCTCACCACCACTAAACTATGGCTACACCTTC. This codes for CASSPPLNYGYTF.

This clonotype was seen once. Since a much larger clone is just one base distant, this may be a read error. The chain employs TRBV2 and TRBJ2-7; TRBD1 is a possible D gene (6 bases). This CDR3 region has 12 residues. Germline V lookup: CDR1 SNHLY, CDR2 FYNNEI. CDR3 DNA: TGTGCCAGCAACGGCAGGGGCTACGAGCAGTGCTTC. Its translation: CASNGRGYEQCF.

The V call is TRBV29-1, the J call TRBJ1-2, with unresolved D. CDR1 SQVTM and CDR2 ANQGSEA come from the germline V gene. The CDR3 loop spans 13 amino acids. V was trimmed by 3 bases and J by 4 bases, leaving 12 bases between them. The CDR3 is CSVDPSDGYGYTF. The CDR3 coding sequence is TGCAGCGTTGACCCCTCGGACGGCTATGGCTACACCTTC.

This clonotype was counted only a few times. The rearrangement links TRBV30 to TRBJ2-1, with D maybe TRBD2 (5 bases). V was shortened by 3 bases and J by 4 bases, with 19 bases between the two germline ends. This CDR3 is 16 amino acids long. Germline V gene sequence: CDR1 GTSNPN, CDR2 SVGIG (reference sequence). CDR3: CAWRPTVTGLYNEQFF. CDR3 coding DNA: TGTGCCTGGAGACCAACAGTTACGGGATTGTACAATGAGCAGTTCTTC.

This clonotype was detected ten times or more. The V and J genes are TRBV6-1 and TRBJ2-1; maybe TRBD2 (6 bases). V was clipped by 6 bases and J by 5 bases, with 20 bases between them. The CDR3 length is 16 residues. Per the germline V gene, CDR1 is MNHNS and CDR2 is SASEGT. CDR3 coding DNA: TGTGCCAGCAGCCTTAGCGGAAAGGGGCGAGACAATGAGCAGTTCTTC. Translated: CASSLSGKGRDNEQFF.

This clonotype was counted between two and nine times. The chain combines TRBV20-1 with TRBJ2-1; D gene ambiguous. The CDR3 spans 12 residues. Germline CDR1 and CDR2: DFQATT and SNEGSKA (reference sequence). The V gene lost 6 bases and the J gene lost 4 bases, with 10 bases spanning the gap. CDR3 in amino acids: CSASGAYNEQFF. The DNA for the CDR3 is TGCAGTGCGTCTGGAGCGTACAATGAGCAGTTCTTC.